This entry features one T cell receptor beta chain sequence. Here immunoSEQ multiplex PCR was the method, and the copy in TCRdb shows in-frame clones only, minus some. The data show around 200,000 clones, roughly 83% seen once. The sample comes from a study of blood T cell repertoires in COVID-19. Study background: PBMCs, B-cell-depleted T cells, or T cells provided the cDNA or gDNA that made up the material.

CDR1 MNHEY and CDR2 SVGAGI come from the germline V gene. The CDR3 runs 15 residues. The germline V and J ends were trimmed by 4 bases and 4 bases, with 15 bases remaining between them. The receptor comes from a man aged 35-49 years with acute COVID-19. Sequenced sample: PBMCs or T cells enriched from blood (not recorded which). The chain joins TRBV6-5 to TRBJ2-3; D is undetermined. The CDR3 DNA sequence: TGTGCCAGCAGTTCTCCGGCGGAGACCTCAGATACGCAGTATTTT. Its protein is CASSSPAETSDTQYF.